This T cell receptor beta chain was identified in a study of blood T cell repertoires in COVID-19. The data were produced by immunoSEQ multiplex PCR, yet TCRdb's version contains in-frame clones alone and is incomplete. The sample contains 140,000 or so clones, approximately 81% of which appear only once. V was clipped by 5 bases and J by 1 base; unmatched bases: 10. In germline, CDR1 is LNHNV, CDR2 YYDKDF (reference sequence). The CDR3 contains 16 residues. Sequenced: peripheral blood. This sequence originates from a human donor in a cohort sampled during active COVID-19. The chain is built from TRBV15 and TRBJ1-1; 7 bases are a match to TRBD1. The DNA for the CDR3 is TGTGCCACCAGCCAGGGGGGTGGGGGCTCGAACACTGAAGCTTTCTTT. It specifies CATSQGGGGSNTEAFF.